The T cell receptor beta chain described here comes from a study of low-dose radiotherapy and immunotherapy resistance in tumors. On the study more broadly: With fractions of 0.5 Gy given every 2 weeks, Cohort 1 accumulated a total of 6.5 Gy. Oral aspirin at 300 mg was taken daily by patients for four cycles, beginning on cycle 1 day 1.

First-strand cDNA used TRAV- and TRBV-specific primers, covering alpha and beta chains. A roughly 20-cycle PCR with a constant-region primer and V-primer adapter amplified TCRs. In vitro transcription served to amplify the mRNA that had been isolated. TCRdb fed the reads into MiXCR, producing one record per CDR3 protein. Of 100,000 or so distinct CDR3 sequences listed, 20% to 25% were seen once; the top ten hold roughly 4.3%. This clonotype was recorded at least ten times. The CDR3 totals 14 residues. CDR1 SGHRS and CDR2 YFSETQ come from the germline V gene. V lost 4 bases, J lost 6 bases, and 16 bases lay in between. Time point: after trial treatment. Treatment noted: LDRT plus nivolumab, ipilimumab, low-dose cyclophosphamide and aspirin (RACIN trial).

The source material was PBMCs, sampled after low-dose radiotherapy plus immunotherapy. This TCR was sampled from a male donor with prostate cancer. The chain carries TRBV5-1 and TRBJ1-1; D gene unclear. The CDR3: CASSPPQQLAEAFF. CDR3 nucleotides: TGCGCCAGCAGCCCCCCGCAGCAGCTAGCTGAAGCTTTCTTT.